The rows below give T cell receptor beta chains drawn from one sample of a study of blood T cell repertoires in COVID-19. Assay: immunoSEQ multiplex PCR; the TCRdb copy retains only in-frame clones and omits some. The sample includes approximately 170,000 clones, over 75% seen only once; the top ten take about 6.9%. The material sequenced was peripheral blood. These receptors were taken from a man older than 75 with COVID-19, enrolled during active disease. Both conserved end residues are part of each CDR3. Fields, in order: clone size, D gene, V gene, J gene, CDR3 DNA, CDR3 protein. The D gene is left open where the match is weak. Size values are once, few and many counts, or a class for expanded clones, and some rows have none.

>-|-|TRBV10-3|TRBJ1-4
TGTGCCATCAGTGAGTCTGGGAGAAGGGATGAAAAACTGTTTTTT
CAISESGRRDEKLFF
>-|-|TRBV7-6|TRBJ1-1
TGTGCCAGCAGCGCCAGGGGCACAGGACCGATGAACACTGAAGCTTTCTTT
CASSARGTGPMNTEAFF
>-|TRBD1|TRBV19|TRBJ1-2
TGTGCCAGTAGTATCCGGACAGGGGCGGACTATGGCTACACCTTC
CASSIRTGADYGYTF
>-|TRBD2|TRBV7-2|TRBJ2-7
TGTGCCAGCAGCTTAGCGCAGCGGGGGCTCTACGAGCAGTACTTC
CASSLAQRGLYEQYF
>-|-|TRBV5-1|TRBJ1-2
TGCGCCAGCAGCTGGGCACAGGGAGGGGCTGGCTACACCTTC
CASSWAQGGAGYTF
>-|-|TRBV5-1|TRBJ2-5
TGCGCCAGCAGCTTAGGGGGAAATGGCTTGGGCCAAGAGACCCAGTACTTC
CASSLGGNGLGQETQYF
>once|-|TRBV10-3|TRBJ1-5
TGTGCCATCAGTGGGGGGCAGGGAATTGGACAGCCCCAGCATTTT
CAISGGQGIGQPQHF
>-|TRBD2|TRBV7-9|TRBJ2-2
TGTGCCAGCAGCCCGGGACTAGCGGGGACCGGGGAGCTGTTTTTT
CASSPGLAGTGELFF
>-|TRBD1|TRBV19|TRBJ1-5
TGTGCCAGTACCCCGGGACAGGAAAATCAGCCCCAGCATTTT
CASTPGQENQPQHF
>once|TRBD2|TRBV5-5|TRBJ2-5
TGTGCCAGCAGCTTAGGGCTAGCGGATGAGACCCAGTACTTC
CASSLGLADETQYF
>-|-|TRBV6-1|TRBJ1-3
TGTGCCAGCAGTGAAAGGCGGATTTCTGGAAACACCATATATTTT
CASSERRISGNTIYF
>-|TRBD1|TRBV19|TRBJ2-1
TGTGCCAGTAGTGTACCCGGGACAGGGGCGCGTGAGCAGTTCTTC
CASSVPGTGAREQFF
>-|TRBD2|TRBV7-2|TRBJ2-5
TGTGCCAGCAGCTTTAAAGCGGGGGGTGGAGAGACCCAGTACTTC
CASSFKAGGGETQYF
>-|TRBD2|TRBV3-1/TRBV3-2|TRBJ2-5
TGTGCCAGCAGCTTGCGGGTGGGCGGGGGGCTAGAGACCCAGTACTTC
CASSLRVGGGLETQYF
>-|TRBD1|TRBV10-3|TRBJ1-2
TGTGCCATCAGTCTAACTCCCGGGACAGGGGATGGCTACACCTTC
CAISLTPGTGDGYTF
>-|-|TRBV7-9|TRBJ1-5
TGTGCCAGCAGCCCCCCCAGTTGGAGGGGCAATCAGCCCCAGCATTTT
CASSPPSWRGNQPQHF
>-|-|TRBV2|TRBJ2-7
TGTGCCAGCAGTATAGCCCCAGATTACGAGCAGTACTTC
CASSIAPDYEQYF
>-|-|TRBV12-3/TRBV12-4|TRBJ2-4
TGTGCCAGCAGAGAGGGCCTGCGGGACATTCAGTACTTC
CASREGLRDIQYF
>-|-|TRBV27|TRBJ1-4
TGTGCCAGCAGTCCCTGGACCCGACGGGGAGAGGAAAAACTGTTTTTT
CASSPWTRRGEEKLFF
>-|TRBD2|TRBV3-1/TRBV3-2|TRBJ2-7
TGTGCCAGCAGCCAGGGACTAGGTCGAAGAGCATCCTCCTACGAGCAGTACTTC
CASSQGLGRRASSYEQYF
>-|TRBD1|TRBV19|TRBJ2-2
TGTGCCAGCACAGACAGGGCTTTTGGAACCGGGGAGCTGTTTTTT
CASTDRAFGTGELFF
>-|TRBD1|TRBV19|TRBJ1-6
TGTGCCAGTAGTACCATATACAGGGGTGATTATAATTCACCCCTCCACTTT
CASSTIYRGDYNSPLHF
>-|TRBD2|TRBV27|TRBJ2-3
TGTGCCAGCAGTTTATCGGCTAGCGGGGGCACAGATACGCAGTATTTT
CASSLSASGGTDTQYF
>-|-|TRBV9|TRBJ1-6
TGTGCCAGCAGCCATTCGCCGGGACAAACTAATTCACCCCTCCACTTT
CASSHSPGQTNSPLHF
>-|-|TRBV3-1/TRBV3-2|TRBJ2-1
TGTGCCAGCAGCCAATATCGGGGTTGGAGTTCCTACAATGAGCAGTTCTTC
CASSQYRGWSSYNEQFF